This T cell receptor beta chain was sequenced for a study of untreated major depressive disorder. Study results and caveats: CD4+ T cells from depressed patients used TRBV05-01 (Vbeta 5.1) more often than controls.

For this clone: Its antigen remains unknown.

Repertoires were generated with immunoSEQ multiplex PCR, while TCRdb's copy carries only in-frame clones and drops some. The table includes approximately 13,000 clones, about 90% detected once. Among patients, depression was moderate to severe. The germline V gene encodes CDR1 MNHEY and CDR2 SVGAGI. V lost 7 bases and J lost 5, with 12 bases in between. This CDR3 is built from 13 residues. V usage is TRBV6-5 and J usage is TRBJ2-1, with no clear D. The receptor comes from a woman aged 30 to 39 with major depressive disorder. The source material was CD4+ T cells from PBMCs. Here the CDR3 DNA reads TGTGCCAGCACCCGATCAGCAGACAATGAGCAGTTCTTC. Encoded protein: CASTRSADNEQFF.